One and the same sample provided the 29 T cell receptor beta chains below, sequenced in a study of cytomegalovirus exposure and HLA in healthy donors. The primer mix had 60 Vbeta and 13 Jbeta primers. Produced via immunoSEQ multiplex PCR; TCRdb's table is partial and in-frame only. Here the sample spans 100,000 to 150,000 clones, 81% being singletons. The sample taken for sequencing was PBMCs. The receptors originated from a man younger than 30 in good health and CMV-seropositive.

The table lists this clone with a few counts. The CDR3 DNA is TGTGCCAGCAGTGCCAGCTATAATTCACCCCTCCACTTT. It specifies CASSASYNSPLHF. The chain combines TRBV2 with TRBJ1-6, with D uncertain. Trimming cost V 4 bases and J 3 bases, with 4 bases left between them. This CDR3 region has 13 residues. Per germline, CDR1 SNHLY and CDR2 FYNNEI.

The chain has TRBV30 and TRBJ1-4; no definite D call. The CDR3 sequence is 13 residues long. Germline CDR1 reads GTSNPN; CDR2 reads SVGIG (reference sequence). Trimming cost V 5 bases and J 7 bases, with 14 bases left between them. The CDR3 coding sequence is TGTGCCTGGGACAAGATCATAGGTGAAAAACTGTTTTTT. Translation: CAWDKIIGEKLFF.

The chain uses TRBV9 and TRBJ2-3; weak D call: TRBD1 (6 bases). The germline gives CDR1 SGDLS, CDR2 YYNGEE. The CDR3 is made up of 15 amino acids. Trimming took off 2 bases at V and 5 bases at J, with 15 bases between the two ends. The chain's CDR3 is CASSVEGERRDTQYF. For the CDR3, the DNA is TGTGCCAGCAGCGTTGAGGGGGAGCGCCGAGATACGCAGTATTTT.

The V gene is TRBV18, the J gene TRBJ1-3; D is unresolved. The CDR3 is made up of 14 amino acids. V lost 3 bases and J 1 base, leaving 7 bases between the germline ends. In germline, CDR1 is KGHSH, CDR2 LQKENI. DNA of the CDR3: TGTGCCAGCTCACCCGACACATCTGGAAACACCATATATTTT. Translated, it gives CASSPDTSGNTIYF.

The genes are TRBV7-9 and TRBJ1-3, with 9 bases identical to TRBD1. CDR3 size: 17 residues. Germline V CDR1 and CDR2: SEHNR, FQNEAQ (reference sequence). J lost 0 bases, V lost 0 bases, and 3 bases had no gene match. The CDR3 is CASSLATGGHSGNTIYF. The CDR3 DNA reads TGTGCCAGCAGCTTAGCGACAGGGGGGCACTCTGGAAACACCATATATTTT.

This chain joins TRBV2 and TRBJ2-1, with D unresolved. The CDR3 is 11 residues long. Germline loops: CDR1 SNHLY, CDR2 FYNNEI. Between the trimmed V and J ends, which lost 1 base and 9 bases, there was a span of 4 bases. CDR3 amino acids: CASSEGSEQFF. CDR3 bases: TGTGCCAGCAGTGAAGGCAGTGAGCAGTTCTTC.

The chain employs TRBV6-5 and TRBJ2-1, with 8 bases identical to TRBD2. The CDR3 is 15 amino acids. After removal of 6 bases from V and 4 bases from J, the junction contained 8 bases not matched to a gene. Germline CDR1 MNHEY, CDR2 SVGAGI. CDR3: CASRPSSGQYNEQFF. The CDR3 DNA is TGTGCCAGCAGGCCTTCTAGCGGGCAGTACAATGAGCAGTTCTTC.

In its sample, this clone was seen a few times. The chain recombines TRBV4-1 with TRBJ2-7; 8 bases fit TRBD1. V was pared by 4 bases and J by 2 bases, with 7 bases of the junction left unmatched. CDR3 length equals 15 residues. Germline V CDR1 and CDR2: MGHRA, YSYEKL. The CDR3 sequence is CASSPMTGEAYEQYF. The CDR3 coding sequence is TGCGCCAGCAGCCCAATGACAGGGGAGGCCTACGAGCAGTACTTC.

The chain employs TRBV5-1 and TRBJ1-2; TRBD1 agrees at 12 bases. CDR3 length equals 13 residues. With V trimmed by 8 bases and J by 6 bases, 5 bases remained unmatched. The germline CDR1 and CDR2 sequences are SGHRS and YFSETQ. The CDR3: CAREGQGADGYTF. Written as DNA, the CDR3 is TGCGCCAGAGAGGGACAGGGGGCTGATGGCTACACCTTC.

The gene calls are TRBV30 and TRBJ2-7; D gene ambiguous. Germline loops: CDR1 GTSNPN, CDR2 SVGIG (reference sequence). V lost 2 bases to trimming and J lost 3 bases, with 14 bases between them. The CDR3 consists of 14 residues. The CDR3 here is CAWSHTQLYYEQYF. In nucleotides, the CDR3 is TGTGCCTGGAGTCATACACAGTTATACTACGAGCAGTACTTC. The whole variable domain, remainder taken from reference TRBV30 and TRBJ2-7, is SQTIHQWPATLVQPVGSPLSLECTVEGTSNPNLYWYRQAAGRGLQLLFYSVGIGQISSEVPQNLSASRPQDRQFILSSKKLLLSDSGFYLCAWSHTQLYYEQYFGPGTRLTVT.

This clone was found a few times. This chain links TRBV6-1 with TRBJ1-6, with D hard to call. This CDR3 has 13 amino acids. Germline V gene sequence: CDR1 MNHNS, CDR2 SASEGT. V was shortened by 0 bases and J by 11 bases, with 8 bases between the two germline ends. The chain's CDR3 is CASSEARETPLHF. DNA of the CDR3: TGTGCCAGCAGTGAAGCTCGGGAAACACCCCTCCACTTT.

This clone was seen a handful of times. The CDR3 DNA is TGTGCCAGCCCGGGACAGAACACCGGGGAGCTGTTTTTT. Protein product: CASPGQNTGELFF. V and J are TRBV7-9 and TRBJ2-2, with a possible D match to TRBD1 (6 bases). The germline V gene encodes CDR1 SEHNR and CDR2 FQNEAQ (reference sequence). This CDR3 is built from 13 residues. V lost 8 bases and J lost 1, with 8 bases in between. Supplemented by reference TRBV7-9 and TRBJ2-2, the full variable domain reads DTGVSQNPRHKITKRGQNVTFRCDPISEHNRLYWYRQTLGQGPEFLTYFQNEAQLEKSRLLSDRFSAERPKGSFSTLEIQRTEQGDSAMYLCASPGQNTGELFFGEGSRLTVL.

Only a few counts were recorded for this clone. V and J are TRBV7-2 and TRBJ2-3; 8 nucleotides match TRBD2. Unmatched junction bases numbered 8, after V lost 3 bases and J lost 3 bases. Germline-derived CDR1 and CDR2 are SGHTA and FQGNSA. CDR3 size: 16 residues. The DNA of the CDR3 is TGTGCCAGCAGCTTGCAGCGGGGGCAGCTGACAGATACGCAGTATTTT. Protein: CASSLQRGQLTDTQYF.

This clone has more than one count but fewer than ten. CDR3 loop: CASSLGTGSNQPQHF. The CDR3 DNA follows: TGTGCCAGCAGCTTAGGCACAGGGAGCAATCAGCCCCAGCATTTT. The chain has TRBV7-2 and TRBJ1-5; TRBD1 is a possible D gene (6 bases). This CDR3 region has 15 residues. Trimming cost V 1 base and J 1 base, with 8 bases left between them. Germline CDR1 and CDR2: SGHTA and FQGNSA.

The chain employs TRBV7-8 and TRBJ2-3; 7 nucleotides agree with TRBD1. Germline V gives CDR1 SGHVS, CDR2 FQNEAQ. The J segment lost 0 bases and the V segment lost 1 base, leaving 4 bases of the junction unmatched. The CDR3 runs 16 residues. The CDR3 DNA follows: TGTGCCAGCAGCTTAGGGGACAGAGCTAGCACAGATACGCAGTATTTT. Encoded protein: CASSLGDRASTDTQYF.

J is TRBJ2-7 and V is TRBV4-2, with 7 bases aligning to TRBD2. V trimming: 3 bases; J trimming: 4 bases; junction bases outside the gene matches: 6. Germline V gene sequence: CDR1 LGHNA, CDR2 YNFKEQ. CDR3 length equals 14 residues. The CDR3: CASSQGGGGYEQYF. CDR3 in DNA: TGTGCCAGCAGCCAGGGGGGGGGTGGGTACGAGCAGTACTTC.

This clone was seen just once. J is TRBJ2-7 and V is TRBV2; 7 nucleotides line up with TRBD1. CDR1 SNHLY and CDR2 FYNNEI come from the germline V gene. CDR3 length: 14 amino acids. Unmatched junction bases numbered 11, after V lost 6 bases and J lost 6 bases. As DNA, the CDR3 is TGTGCCAGCAGGGGGACCCAGAGGGGGCTCGAGCAGTACTTC. Amino acids: CASRGTQRGLEQYF.

The rearrangement joins TRBV6-1 to TRBJ1-5; tentative D call: TRBD1 (6 bases). This CDR3 comprises 15 residues. V gave up 4 bases and J gave up 5 bases, with 15 bases separating them. Per germline, CDR1 MNHNS and CDR2 SASEGT. CDR3: CASSVSGGAHQPQHF. The CDR3 bases are TGTGCCAGCAGTGTCTCGGGGGGGGCGCATCAGCCCCAGCATTTT.

The chain recombines TRBV5-1 with TRBJ2-7, with D uncertain. V lost 0 bases, J lost 1 base, and 11 bases lay in between. The CDR3 is 15 amino acids. Looked up from germline, CDR1 is SGHRS and CDR2 is YFSETQ. This CDR3 is CASSLGSGGSYEQYF. For the CDR3, the DNA is TGCGCCAGCAGCTTGGGGTCCGGCGGATCCTACGAGCAGTACTTC.

The gene calls are TRBV30 and TRBJ1-5, with D possibly TRBD1 on 5 matching bases. CDR3 length equals 15 residues. CDR1 is GTSNPN and CDR2 is SVGIG in the germline V gene (reference sequence). V was trimmed by 3 bases and J by 4 bases, leaving 16 bases between them. CDR3 region: CAWSPGAGGNQPQHF. The CDR3 region has the DNA TGTGCCTGGAGCCCCGGGGCGGGGGGGAATCAGCCCCAGCATTTT. Filled out from reference TRBV30 and TRBJ1-5, the complete variable domain reads SQTIHQWPATLVQPVGSPLSLECTVEGTSNPNLYWYRQAAGRGLQLLFYSVGIGQISSEVPQNLSASRPQDRQFILSSKKLLLSDSGFYLCAWSPGAGGNQPQHFGDGTRLSIL.

The chain carries TRBV9 and TRBJ2-3; 8 bases fit TRBD1. The CDR3 extends over 16 amino acids. Germline V gene sequence: CDR1 SGDLS, CDR2 YYNGEE. Losses at the gene ends were 4 bases for V and 0 bases for J; bases not matched to a gene: 7. The CDR3 bases are TGTGCCAGCAGCCTTCGGACAGGGCCTAGCACAGATACGCAGTATTTT. It encodes CASSLRTGPSTDTQYF. Variable domain in full (rest from reference TRBV9 and TRBJ2-3): DSGVTQTPKHLITATGQRVTLRCSPRSGDLSVYWYQQSLDQGLQFLIQYYNGEERAKGNILERFSAQQFPDLHSELNLSSLELGDSALYFCASSLRTGPSTDTQYFGPGTRLTVL.

The chain recombines TRBV4-2 with TRBJ2-4, with TRBD1 identical over 9 bases. CDR1 and CDR2 from the germline V gene are LGHNA and YNFKEQ. The CDR3 spans 15 residues. Trimming removed 0 bases from V and 10 bases from J; junction bases left unmatched: 7. CDR3 bases: TGTGCCAGCAGCCAAGAGCCGGGACAGGGTGGAATTCAGTACTTC. Translated, it gives CASSQEPGQGGIQYF.

The chain couples TRBV19 to TRBJ2-1, with TRBD2 matching 10 bases. Germline V lookup: CDR1 LNHDA, CDR2 SQIVND (reference sequence). Losses at the gene ends were 5 bases for V and 3 bases for J; bases not matched to a gene: 7. This CDR3 region has 16 residues. The CDR3 nucleotides are TGTGCCAGTAGTCTCCAGCGGGAGGGCGACTACAATGAGCAGTTCTTC. This gives the protein CASSLQREGDYNEQFF.

The genes are TRBV15 and TRBJ2-7; tentative D call: TRBD1 (6 bases). Germline values: CDR1 LNHNV, CDR2 YYDKDF (reference sequence). Between the trimmed V and J ends, which lost 1 base and 1 base, there was a span of 11 bases. CDR3 length equals 15 residues. CDR3 nucleotide sequence: TGTGCCACCAGCAGAGGGGGGCAGGGGTCCTACGAGCAGTACTTC. Its protein is CATSRGGQGSYEQYF.

This chain joins TRBV5-1 and TRBJ1-1, with D uncertain. V shed 1 base and J shed 8 bases, with 12 bases lying between them. This CDR3 is 13 amino acids long. Per germline, CDR1 SGHRS and CDR2 YFSETQ. In DNA, the CDR3 is TGCGCCAGCAGCTTGTCCCCCAGGTTGGAAGCTTTCTTT. It specifies CASSLSPRLEAFF.

The rearrangement uses TRBV4-1 and TRBJ2-3; the match to TRBD1 covers 9 bases. From germline, CDR1 is MGHRA and CDR2 YSYEKL. The CDR3 loop spans 17 amino acids. With V trimmed by 0 bases and J by 2 bases, 6 bases remained unmatched. The CDR3 DNA sequence: TGCGCCAGCAGCCAAGATTCGGGACAGGGATTCACAGATACGCAGTATTTT. This codes for CASSQDSGQGFTDTQYF.

The CDR3 bases are TGTGCTAGTGGTTTGGGAGGGCTGGGTGAGCAGTACTTC. Protein: CASGLGGLGEQYF. The chain links TRBV12-5 to TRBJ2-5; tentative D call: TRBD2 (5 bases). V was clipped by 1 base and J by 11 bases, with 14 bases between them. Germline lookup yields CDR1 LGHNT and CDR2 FRNRAP. The CDR3 consists of 13 residues.

The rearrangement joins TRBV11-2 to TRBJ2-2; D possibly corresponds to TRBD2 (5 bases). Trimming cost V 4 bases and J 2 bases, with 8 bases left between them. There are 14 residues in the CDR3. Germline CDR1 SGHAT, CDR2 FQNNGV. CDR3 in amino acids: CASSSPSNTGELFF. The CDR3 coding sequence is TGTGCCAGCAGCTCCCCTAGCAACACCGGGGAGCTGTTTTTT.

The V call is TRBV5-1, the J call TRBJ1-6, with 10 bases lining up with TRBD1. Germline loops: CDR1 SGHRS, CDR2 YFSETQ. Unmatched junction bases numbered 16, after V lost 2 bases and J lost 14 bases. This CDR3 comprises 17 residues. CDR3 loop: CASSFQLGQGTLNSLHF. The DNA of the CDR3 is TGCGCCAGCAGCTTTCAATTGGGACAGGGGACGCTGAATTCCCTCCACTTT.